This TCR beta chain was profiled in a study of cytomegalovirus exposure and HLA in healthy donors (TCRdb year 2017). Study-level background: In an earlier analysis of under 750 of the donors, around 300 Gb of sequence data and some 100 million unique TCR beta sequences from about 179 million T cells were reported. An early release covering roughly 600 HLA-typed donors comprised approximately 290 gigabases of sequencing data and roughly 85 million unique TCR sequences. Of the roughly 400 genotyped donors, 81% were placed in the genetic ancestry cluster associated with self-reported Caucasian donors. The study was designed to test whether signatures of past pathogen exposure could be identified by cataloging public T cell receptors. The T cell repertoires of several hundred subjects were profiled by immunosequencing and related to cytomegalovirus serostatus. Besides the first cohort of 550 to 750 subjects, a separate validation cohort made up of roughly 120 different subjects was used. To predict cytomegalovirus infection status, the study brought together high-throughput TCR immunosequencing, statistical association of individual TCRs with disease status, and machine learning. In a later analysis, previously published TCR beta repertoires from several hundred donors were re-analyzed and high-resolution HLA genotyping was added so that TCR occurrence patterns could be studied. In the later analysis, no new phenotypic data were used to find candidate immune exposures; instead, reliance was placed on TCR beta sequences and their occurrence across donors. An earlier analysis of 587 of the donors applied high-throughput TCR beta sequencing to assess whether each TCR beta V gene segment acted as functional or pseudogenic. Donor age, sex, ethnicity and CMV serostatus were collected together with the repertoire data. In a later genetic analysis, genome-wide SNP genotypes for about 55% of the roughly 700 donors were used, and that subset was treated as a discovery cohort. Every discovery cohort repertoire had been produced on one sequencing platform. Class I and class II HLA loci were covered by the typing at four-digit resolution. The number of typed donors differed by locus: about 620-630 for A, B, C, DRB1 and DQB1; approximately 540 for DQA1; 606 for DPA1; and 400 to 480 for DPB1. Because of strong linkage in the cohort, roughly 5 DR-DQ haplotypes were treated as single units for association and clustering. On average, 235,054 unique TCR beta nucleotide sequences were sequenced per donor among a few hundred genotyped donors of the cohort, with 15% to 20% of those sequences being non-productive.

To note about this clone: This receptor's antigen is unknown. No base quality information exists; no much larger clone differs at one position.

Points the paper makes about the study in general: Correlated functional status among segregating V segments might reflect linkage disequilibrium, but an unknown experimental factor could not be ruled out. In vitro tests confirmed that a few of the cytomegalovirus-associated TCR beta chains recognize cytomegalovirus antigens. In a later analysis, HLA-associated TCR beta chains showed more clonal expansion and lower generation probabilities than non-associated chains that were equally common. Because HLA typing was unavailable for some donors at each locus, only the typed subset was used in association tests. A total of fewer than 200 TCR beta chains were listed by the study as associated with cytomegalovirus. Sequencing depth was assumed to be roughly uniform across donors in the presence/absence analyses, though that assumption may not hold. Compared with the approximately 710-donor mean, donors in an Asian-associated ancestry cluster had fewer N-insertions in productive TCRs, according to a later genetic analysis. Most TCR sequences were seen in very few donors, while some public TCRs were found in many individuals. A later analysis found that TCR association rates varied across HLA loci, with DRB1 alleles showing the most associated TCRs and HLA-C alleles the fewest. Some IMGT-functional V segments, including TRBV6-2 and TRBV6-3, could not be told apart with the 87-base-pair reads, so those segments were excluded. A later analysis reported that several top co-occurrence clusters appeared linked to parvovirus B19, influenza, CMV and Epstein-Barr virus. In a later analysis, around 17,000 TCR beta sequences were associated with specific HLA alleles at a false discovery rate of 0.05. Strong co-occurrence of HLA alleles, especially DR and DQ, made assigning TCR associations to individual alleles difficult. The sequencing pipeline was judged likely to have produced a cluster of highly shared sequence variants as a technical artifact. V-gene and J-gene trimming of TCR beta chains was associated with a missense DCLRE1C variant in a later genetic analysis, and the association was replicated in an independent cohort. According to the authors, the approach could potentially be generalized to other disease states and immunological phenotypes. A further reported finding was that TCR beta sequences accurately predicted the HLA-A and HLA-B alleles for most subjects in the first cohort. Most CMV-associated TCR beta chains appeared to be HLA-restricted in a later analysis, and the HLA associations seemed to be driven largely by CMV exposure. Cytomegalovirus status was reported to be diagnosed by the classifier with high specificity and sensitivity in both the original and validation cohorts. About 17 rarely observed V segments, including chromosome 9 orphons, were excluded from the earlier analysis of about 610 of the donors because counts were too low. In this cohort, only TCR beta chains were sequenced, and detectable features were limited by the absence of alpha or paired-chain data. For the cohort, immune exposure information was limited to CMV serostatus. In an earlier analysis of some 540 of the donors, most TCR beta V segments appeared in productive rearrangements about 87% or about 30% of the time, broadly matching IMGT annotations.

Library method: the immunoSEQ multiplex PCR assay. The multiplex PCR relied on a mix of 60 forward primers for TCR Vbeta segments and 13 reverse primers for TCR Jbeta segments. Amplification of the CDR3 region of rearranged TCR beta genes was performed with a multiplex PCR assay on genomic DNA. The amplified TCR beta libraries were sequenced on the Illumina HiSeq System as 87-base-pair reads. In the original analysis: In a later analysis, 77 million or so unique TCR beta chains were counted across the 650 to 750 repertoires, and approximately 11 million of these chains were shared by at least two donors. To remove PCR and sequencing errors, raw reads were error-corrected and collapsed into unique sequences using a nearest-neighbor algorithm that merged closely related sequences. To assign V, D and J gene segments, CDR3 sequences were aligned to IMGT reference sequences. Each retained sequence needed at least a six-nucleotide match to both a V gene segment and a J gene segment. A rearrangement counted as productive if the CDR3 had no stop codons and remained in frame with V and J, and every other rearrangement counted as non-productive. Following IMGT convention, CDR3 was defined as the stretch from the second conserved V-encoded cysteine up to the conserved J-encoded phenylalanine. Sequences without an unambiguous match to a single V gene segment were excluded from the earlier analysis of about 640 of the donors. In an earlier analysis of approximately 550 of the donors, V segments were called functional above 56.7% productive rearrangements and were called segregating when the between-donor standard deviation exceeded 5%. A statistical classification framework was developed to diagnose cytomegalovirus status using the catalog of TCR beta chain sequences. V and J gene assignment, in a later analysis, came from comparing TCR nucleotide sequences with IMGT/GENE-DB human TR gene sequences. Using the TCRdist pipeline, a later analysis assigned CDR3 sequences along with most-parsimonious VDJ recombination scenarios. In a later analysis, each TCR beta chain was defined by its CDR3 amino acid sequence together with its V-gene family, and reads lacking a unique V-gene family were excluded. As a way to deal with suspected cross-contamination and a sequencing artifact, a later analysis dropped nearly 600 nucleotide sequences that were highly shared and had low generation probability. A later analysis calculated a clonal expansion index for each public chain from normalized within-repertoire ranks of inferred template counts. In a later analysis, generation probabilities were computed with a VDJ recombination model fitted to out-of-frame rearrangements, and the resulting probabilities were checked against IGoR. A later analysis scored TCR-TCR, TCR-HLA and TCR-CMV co-occurrence with hypergeometric tests, applying a repertoire-size bias correction to TCR pairs. False discovery rates were estimated in a later analysis by permuting HLA or CMV assignments 20 times. A later analysis grouped co-occurring TCRs with DBSCAN, adding TCRdist sequence similarity when clustering within HLA-allele-positive subsets. For co-occurrence clustering, repertoires with fewer than 30,000 or more than 120,000 public chains were excluded, along with roughly 5 repertoires with anomalous nucleotide sharing. TCRdb took over this immuneACCESS table, retaining in-frame rearrangements with V and J assigned. Such tables are incomplete; in checked studies, under half of the missing clones stem from an unresolved V gene, and the remainder is unexplained. V, J and clone size were drawn from that table, and D and trimming were deduced from the DNA. The sample contains roughly 240,000 clones, roughly 78% of them found a single time. Under 0.6% of the sample goes to the ten largest clones.

The CDR3 contains 15 residues, cysteine and phenylalanine counted. The entry retains the CDR3 DNA only, 45 bases that are in frame from base 1. Compared with germline, V lacks 5 bases and J lacks 5 bases; bases without a gene match: 6. The CDR1 and CDR2 encoded by the germline V gene are MNHNS and SASEGT. In total, 500 to 700 healthy bone marrow donors made up the cohort. At the time of sampling, all cohort members were nominally healthy, though unrecorded immune exposures were likely present. The donor was CMV seronegative and belonged to the group of several hundred seronegative cohort members. A peripheral blood sample was collected from each donor, and TCR beta sequencing was performed on peripheral blood mononuclear cells. Genomic DNA was extracted from the blood cell samples with the Qiagen DNeasy Blood Extraction Kit.

This receptor chain uses TRBV6-1 and TRBJ1-5, with 10 bases matching TRBD1. The receptor comes from a boy younger than 18 in good health and CMV-seronegative. Sequencing was carried out using PBMCs. The nucleotide sequence is given as TGTGCCAGCAGTCGAGGGACAGGGGTAGATCAGCCCCAGCATTTT. Its translation is CASSRGTGVDQPQHF.